This T cell receptor beta chain was retrieved from a study of shared clonotypes between healthy human individuals. This CDR3 is 16 amino acids long. Germline values: CDR1 SGHTA, CDR2 FQGNSA. V shed 5 bases and J shed 3 bases, with 17 bases lying between them. The repertoire was sequenced with immunoSEQ multiplex PCR; TCRdb's copy has only in-frame clones and lacks some. Among about 1.4 million clones listed, roughly 97% were seen once. The chain combines TRBV7-2 with TRBJ1-5, with D maybe TRBD1 (6 bases). The source of this sequence is a man aged 25-45 years in good health. Sequenced: naive CD4+ T cells sorted from blood. As to subset: CD45RA+ positively selected. The CDR3 DNA reads as TGTGCCAGCAGCACTCTACCGGGACACAACAATCAGCCCCAGCATTTT. This translates into CASSTLPGHNNQPQHF.